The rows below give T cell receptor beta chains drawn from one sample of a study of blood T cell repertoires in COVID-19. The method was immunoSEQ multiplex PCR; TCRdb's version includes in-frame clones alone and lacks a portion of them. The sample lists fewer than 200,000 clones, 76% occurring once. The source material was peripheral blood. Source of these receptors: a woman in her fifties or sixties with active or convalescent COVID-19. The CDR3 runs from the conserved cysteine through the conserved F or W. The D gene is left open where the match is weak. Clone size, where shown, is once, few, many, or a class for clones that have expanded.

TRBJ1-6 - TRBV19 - TGTGCCAGTAGTAGTAACAGAGATTCACCCCTCCACTTT CASSSNRDSPLHF
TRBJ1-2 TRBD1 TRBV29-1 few TGCAGCGTTGAAACAGGGACAGACTATGGCTACACCTTC CSVETGTDYGYTF
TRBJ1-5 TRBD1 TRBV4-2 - TGTGCCAGCAGTCGCGAGGGGACAGGGGGACAGCCCCAGCATTTT CASSREGTGGQPQHF
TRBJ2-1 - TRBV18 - TGTGCCAGCTCACCACAGGGCAGCGGCAATGAGCAGTTCTTC CASSPQGSGNEQFF
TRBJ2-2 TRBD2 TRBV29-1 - TGCAGCGTTCGTCTAGCGGACACCGGGGAGCTGTTTTTT CSVRLADTGELFF
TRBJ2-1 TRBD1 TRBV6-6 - TGTGCCAGCAGTTACCGGGACAGGGAAAACAATGAGCAGTTCTTC CASSYRDRENNEQFF
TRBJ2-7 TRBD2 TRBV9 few TGTGCCAGCAGCGTAGGAGCGGGAGGCCGCTCCTACGAGCAGTACTTC CASSVGAGGRSYEQYF
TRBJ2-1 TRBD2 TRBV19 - TGTGCCAGTAGGGAGCGGGGGGGATACAATGAGCAGTTCTTC CASRERGGYNEQFF
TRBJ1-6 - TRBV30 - TGTGCCTGGCCCTTACTGGGGGGTCCGACATCACCCCTCCACTTT CAWPLLGGPTSPLHF
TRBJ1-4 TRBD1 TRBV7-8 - TGTGCCAGCAGCTTCGGGCGACAGGGGGCCGGAGAAAAACTGTTTTTT CASSFGRQGAGEKLFF
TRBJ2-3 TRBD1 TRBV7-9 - TGTGCCAGTTATCCGGGACAGGGGCTAACAGATACGCAGTATTTT CASYPGQGLTDTQYF
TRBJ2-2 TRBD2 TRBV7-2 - TGTGCCAGCAGCACTAGCGGGACGAACACCGGGGAGCTGTTTTTT CASSTSGTNTGELFF
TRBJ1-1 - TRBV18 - TGTGCCAGCTCACCATCAGGGAACACTGAAGCTTTCTTT CASSPSGNTEAFF
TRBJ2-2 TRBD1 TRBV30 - TGTGCCTGGAGTGCCGAAAAACAGGGGCGGGGGGAGCTGTTTTTT CAWSAEKQGRGELFF
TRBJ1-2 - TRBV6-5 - TGTGCCAGCAGTTACGGGCGGGCCGACTATGGCTACACCTTC CASSYGRADYGYTF
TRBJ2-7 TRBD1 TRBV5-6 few TGTGCCAGCAGCCCGGGACAGGGAATAGGGGAGCAGTACTTC CASSPGQGIGEQYF
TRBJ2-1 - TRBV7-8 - TGTGCCAGCAGCTTATCGGGCTACAATGAGCAGTTCTTC CASSLSGYNEQFF
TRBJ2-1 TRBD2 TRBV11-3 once TGTGCCAGCAGCCAGAGGGCGGGGGGGTACAATGAGCAGTTCTTC CASSQRAGGYNEQFF
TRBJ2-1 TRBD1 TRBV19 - TGTGCCAGTAGTATAGGGACAGGGAACAATGAGCAGTTCTTC CASSIGTGNNEQFF
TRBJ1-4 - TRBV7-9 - TGTGCCAGCAGCTTAGATGGGGGGACTAATGAAAAACTGTTTTTT CASSLDGGTNEKLFF
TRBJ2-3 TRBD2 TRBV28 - TGTGCCAGCACCCTAAGCCGGCTAGCGGGCCCTGATACGCAGTATTTT CASTLSRLAGPDTQYF
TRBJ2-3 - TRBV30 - TGTGCCTGGGGGCAGGGGGCTAGCGGGAACACAGATACGCAGTATTTT CAWGQGASGNTDTQYF
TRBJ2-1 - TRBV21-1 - TGTGCCAAGGGACAGGGGTATTACAATGAGCAGTTCTTC CAKGQGYYNEQFF
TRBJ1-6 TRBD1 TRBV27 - TGTGCCAGCAGTAGGACAGGGAATTCACCCCTCCACTTT CASSRTGNSPLHF
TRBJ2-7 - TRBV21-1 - TGTGCCAGCAGCAAAGCGGAAGCGGGGGTATGTCGCGAGCAGTACTTC CASSKAEAGVCREQYF
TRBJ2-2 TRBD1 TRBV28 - TGTGCCAGCAGTATCGGACAGGGGGGCACCGGGGAGCTGTTTTTT CASSIGQGGTGELFF
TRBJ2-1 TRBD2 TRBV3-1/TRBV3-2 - TGTGCCAGCAGCCGCCCACTAGCGGGAGGAGGCAATGAGCAGTTCTTC CASSRPLAGGGNEQFF
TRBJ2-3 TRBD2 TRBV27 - TGTGCCAGCAGTTTCCAGACTAGCGGCACAGATACGCAGTATTTT CASSFQTSGTDTQYF
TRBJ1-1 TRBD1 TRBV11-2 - TGTGCCAGCAGCTTAGGACAGGGGAACACTGAAGCTTTCTTT CASSLGQGNTEAFF
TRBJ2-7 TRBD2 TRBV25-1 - TGTGCCAGCAGTGAATCTGGGGCGGGGGGCTCCTACGAGCAGTACTTC CASSESGAGGSYEQYF
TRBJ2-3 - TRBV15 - TGTGCCACCAGCAGAGATCATGGCCTGATGAATACGCAGTATTTT CATSRDHGLMNTQYF
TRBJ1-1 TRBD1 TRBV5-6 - TGTGCCAGCAGCCGGACAGGCATTCCGGCTTTCTTT CASSRTGIPAFF
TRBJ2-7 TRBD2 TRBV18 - TGTGCCAGCTCACCCGCCGGGACTAGGAGCTCCTACGAGCAGTACTTC CASSPAGTRSSYEQYF
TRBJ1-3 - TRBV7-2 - TGTGCCAGCAGCTTAGCTGGCAGAAGAGGTGGAAACACCATATATTTT CASSLAGRRGGNTIYF
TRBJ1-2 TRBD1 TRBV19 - TGTGCCAGTAGTGTTGGACAGGGTGGTGGGATCTATGGCTACACCTTC CASSVGQGGGIYGYTF
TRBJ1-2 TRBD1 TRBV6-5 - TGTGCCAGCAGCCCCGGGACAGGGGGCAACTATGGCTACACCTTC CASSPGTGGNYGYTF
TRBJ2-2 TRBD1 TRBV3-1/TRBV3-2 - TGTGCCAGCAGCCAAGCGACGGACAGGCGGGAGCTGTTTTTT CASSQATDRRELFF
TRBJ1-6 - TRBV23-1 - TGCGCCAGCAGTCAATCGCTCAGGGGTTACTCACCCCTCCACTTT CASSQSLRGYSPLHF
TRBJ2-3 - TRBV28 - TGTGCCAGCAGTTCGTGGGAGCCCAGTTCTTCCTACGGCACAGATACGCAGTATTTT CASSSWEPSSSYGTDTQYF
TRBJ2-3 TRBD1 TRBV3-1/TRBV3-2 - TGTGCCAGCAGCCACAGGACAGGGGGCGCAGATACGCAGTATTTT CASSHRTGGADTQYF
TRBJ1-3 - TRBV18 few TGTGCCAGCTCACCCCCGGCCGGGGGAGTCTCTGGAAACACCATATATTTT CASSPPAGGVSGNTIYF
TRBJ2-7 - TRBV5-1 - TGCGCCAGCAGCTTGGACCCAAACAGGGTCTACGAGCAGTACTTC CASSLDPNRVYEQYF
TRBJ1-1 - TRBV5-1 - TGCGCCAGCAGGTATTCAGGGCAGGGCGGCACTGAAGCTTTCTTT CASRYSGQGGTEAFF
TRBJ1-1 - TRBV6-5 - TGTGCCAGCAGACTTCTGACTACCCGAGCCACTGAAGCTTTCTTT CASRLLTTRATEAFF